This TCR beta chain was identified in a study of cytomegalovirus exposure and HLA in healthy donors. On the study more broadly: The approximately 130 validation repertoires matched the 666 first-cohort repertoires in platform, a later analysis reported.

Notes on the study in general: Whilst most TCR sequences proved rare, a subset of public TCRs occurred across many donors. It was reportedly the case that the classifier diagnosed cytomegalovirus status with high specificity and sensitivity. The study designated around 150 TCR beta chains cytomegalovirus-associated.

To note about this clone: Its antigen is unidentified.

The data were produced by immunoSEQ multiplex PCR, yet TCRdb's version contains in-frame clones alone and is incomplete. Of approximately 200,000 clones in the sample, about nine tenths were seen once. The V end lost 4 bases, the J end lost 0 bases, and 6 bases lay between the germline ends. In germline, CDR1 is SNHLY, CDR2 FYNNEI. This CDR3 spans 13 amino acids. The origin of this receptor is a woman aged 18-29 years in good health and CMV-seronegative. The sequenced sample consisted of PBMCs. V gene TRBV2 combines with J gene TRBJ1-1; D not resolved. CDR3 sequence: CASSATMNTEAFF. The CDR3 coding sequence is TGTGCCAGCAGTGCTACGATGAACACTGAAGCTTTCTTT.